This is a list of T cell receptor beta chains from one sample in a study of cytomegalovirus exposure and HLA in healthy donors. This table comes from immunoSEQ multiplex PCR, and its TCRdb copy is limited to in-frame clones, with some not included. The sample lists under 150,000 clones; approximately 77% were seen once. Sequences were obtained from PBMCs. All receptors come from a woman aged 55-69 years in good health and CMV-seronegative. The CDR3 runs from the conserved cysteine through the conserved F or W. D genes are given only for firm matches. A row's size may be missing; if present it is once, few, many or a size class.

TRBD2	TRBV4-1	NA	TRBJ2-3	TGCGCCAGCAGCCAAGTCGCTAGCGGGGGGGCTAGCACAGATACGCAGTATTTT	CASSQVASGGASTDTQYF
TRBD1	TRBV28	NA	TRBJ2-1	TGTGCCAGCCCCCCCCCAGGGGGTTTTTTTATTTTAGGGAATGAGCAGTTCTTC	CASPPPGGFFILGNEQFF
NA	TRBV11-3	NA	TRBJ2-1	TGTGCCAGCAGCCCCACCCCCGCGGCTGAGCAGTTCTTC	CASSPTPAAEQFF
NA	TRBV7-2	NA	TRBJ2-7	TGTGCCAGCAGCCCCCCAAGAGGCGGCGAGCAGTACTTC	CASSPPRGGEQYF
TRBD2	TRBV27	few	TRBJ2-1	TGTGCCAGCAGGCCCGTACTAGCGGGAGTAAATGAGCAGTTCTTC	CASRPVLAGVNEQFF
TRBD1	TRBV6-5	NA	TRBJ1-1	TGTGCCAGCAGACTCCGGGACAGGGGAAACACTGAAGCTTTCTTT	CASRLRDRGNTEAFF
TRBD2	TRBV4-1	NA	TRBJ2-5	TGCGCCAGCAGCCAAGAAGGACTAGCGGGGACTCAGACCCAGTACTTC	CASSQEGLAGTQTQYF
TRBD2	TRBV28	NA	TRBJ2-1	TGTGCCAGCAGTCCTACTAGCGGGGGTTACAATGAGCAGTTCTTC	CASSPTSGGYNEQFF
NA	TRBV4-2	NA	TRBJ1-5	TGTGCCAGCAGCCATTCGACAGGCAACAATCAGCCCCAGCATTTT	CASSHSTGNNQPQHF
NA	TRBV30	NA	TRBJ2-1	TGTGCCTGGGGCGGGGACAATGAGCAGTTCTTC	CAWGGDNEQFF
NA	TRBV27	NA	TRBJ1-1	TGTGCCAGCAGCCCTCGAGGGCGAGGTGTGGTAGCTTTCTTT	CASSPRGRGVVAFF
TRBD2	TRBV25-1	once	TRBJ2-5	TGTGCCAGCAGTGAAGTAGCGGGAGGTGTTGAGACCCAGTACTTC	CASSEVAGGVETQYF
NA	TRBV30	NA	TRBJ2-7	TGTGCCTGGAGTGTTGGGCACTACGAGCAGTACTTC	CAWSVGHYEQYF
NA	TRBV27	NA	TRBJ2-7	TGTGCCAGCAGTTTATCGAGAGGGAGCTCCTACGAGCAGTACTTC	CASSLSRGSSYEQYF
NA	TRBV14	NA	TRBJ2-7	TGTGCCAGCAGCCAAGCCCTCGACAACCCCTACGAGCAGTACTTC	CASSQALDNPYEQYF
NA	TRBV28	NA	TRBJ1-4	TGTGCCAGCAGTTTCGGACAGTCTCTGGCAACTAATGAAAAACTGTTTTTT	CASSFGQSLATNEKLFF
TRBD1	TRBV5-1	NA	TRBJ1-4	TGCGCCAGCAGCAACGGGACAGGGGCCATGTCACGGAAACTGTTTTTT	CASSNGTGAMSRKLFF
NA	TRBV28	NA	TRBJ1-5	TGTGCCAGCAGTTTGTGGCAGGACAATCAGCCCCAGCATTTT	CASSLWQDNQPQHF
TRBD2	TRBV5-1	NA	TRBJ2-1	TGCGCCAGCAGCCTAGCGGGGAGCTCCTACAATGAGCAGTTCTTC	CASSLAGSSYNEQFF
TRBD1	TRBV7-9	NA	TRBJ2-3	TGTGCCAGCAGCTTAGGGACAGGAGTGGCAGATACGCAGTATTTT	CASSLGTGVADTQYF
NA	TRBV14	NA	TRBJ2-7	TGTGCCAGCAGCCAAGAACCTGGGCTTATGGGCTACGAGCAGTACTTC	CASSQEPGLMGYEQYF
TRBD2	TRBV15	NA	TRBJ2-3	TGTGCCACCAGCAGAGATCGTACTAGCGGGAGTAAAGATACGCAGTATTTT	CATSRDRTSGSKDTQYF
TRBD1	TRBV28	NA	TRBJ1-4	TGTGCCAGCAGTTCCCGGACAGGTTCGATCCCTAATGAAAAACTGTTTTTT	CASSSRTGSIPNEKLFF
NA	TRBV30	once	TRBJ1-3	TGTGCCTGGAGTTCAGGGAATAGCGGAAACACCATATATTTT	CAWSSGNSGNTIYF
TRBD1	TRBV19	NA	TRBJ2-7	TGTGCCAGTAACCGGGGACAGGGACCCTACGAGCAGTACTTC	CASNRGQGPYEQYF
NA	TRBV7-6	NA	TRBJ2-5	TGTGCCAGCAGCCCGCTAGCCGGGACTCGTGAGACCCAGTACTTC	CASSPLAGTRETQYF